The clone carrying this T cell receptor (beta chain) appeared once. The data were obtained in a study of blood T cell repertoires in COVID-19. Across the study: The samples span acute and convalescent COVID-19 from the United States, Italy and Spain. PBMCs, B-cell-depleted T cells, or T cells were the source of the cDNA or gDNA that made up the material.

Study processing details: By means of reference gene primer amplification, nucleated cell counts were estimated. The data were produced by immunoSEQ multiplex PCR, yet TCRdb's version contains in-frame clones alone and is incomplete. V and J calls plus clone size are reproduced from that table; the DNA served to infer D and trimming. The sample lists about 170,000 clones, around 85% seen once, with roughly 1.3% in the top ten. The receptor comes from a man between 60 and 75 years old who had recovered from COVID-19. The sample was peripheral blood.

The CDR3 DNA reads as TGTGCCAGCAGCTTATGGCCAGGGGGCACAGATACGCAGTATTTT. This gives the protein CASSLWPGGTDTQYF. The V and J genes are TRBV5-8 and TRBJ2-3; the D gene is possibly TRBD1 (6 bases). Trimming shortened V by 2 bases and J by 1 base, and 11 bases separated the two germline ends. Germline loops: CDR1 SGHTS, CDR2 YDEGEE. The CDR3 length is 15 residues.